This T cell receptor (beta chain) appears in the sequencing data of a study of shared clonotypes between healthy human individuals. About the study: Per donor, CD8 memory used one plate, CD8 naive used two, CD4 memory used three and CD4 naive used three.

The CDR3 spans 16 residues. With 3 bases clipped from V and 3 bases from J, the junction kept 8 bases outside the gene matches. Germline loops: CDR1 MGHRA, CDR2 YSYEKL. Terminally differentiated effector memory CD45RA+ cells were excluded by CCR7 positive selection of CD45RO-negative cells. The assay was immunoSEQ multiplex PCR, and TCRdb's table has in-frame clones only and misses some. The data show 500,000 to 700,000 clones, roughly 95% seen once. Sequencing used naive CD8+ T cells sorted from blood. The chain carries TRBV4-1 and TRBJ2-4; TRBD1 aligns across 7 bases. The receptor was derived from a woman younger than 45 in good health. The CDR3 region is CASSQTSRQGKNIQYF. The CDR3 nucleotides read TGCGCCAGCAGCCAGACGTCAAGACAGGGCAAAAACATTCAGTACTTC.